A single sample gave rise to the 5 T cell receptor beta chains below, sequenced in a study of shared clonotypes between healthy human individuals. Here immunoSEQ multiplex PCR was the method, and the copy in TCRdb shows in-frame clones only, minus some. The sample shows under 350,000 clones, 80% to 90% of them seen only once. Sequencing was performed on memory CD8+ T cells sorted from blood. Subset described: CD45RO+ cells pooled with CCR7-negative TemRA cells. All receptors derive from a young man in good health.

This clone was counted only a few times. The chain is built from TRBV9 and TRBJ2-7; TRBD2 might be the D (5 bases). The germline V gene encodes CDR1 SGDLS and CDR2 YYNGEE. Deletions cut 3 bases from V and 2 bases from J, with 12 bases between. There are 14 residues in the CDR3. CDR3 in DNA: TGTGCCAGCAGCGCTGCCCCGGAGGCCTACGAGCAGTACTTC. This translates into CASSAAPEAYEQYF.

This clone appeared once. This chain joins TRBV27 and TRBJ2-1; 9 nucleotides align to TRBD2. CDR3 size: 13 residues. From germline, CDR1 is MNHEY and CDR2 SMNVEV (reference sequence). After removal of 3 bases from V and 8 bases from J, the junction contained 2 bases not matched to a gene. The CDR3 loop reads CASSLVAGDEQFF. The CDR3 nucleotides read TGTGCCAGCAGTTTGGTAGCGGGGGATGAGCAGTTCTTC.

The chain has TRBV4-1 and TRBJ1-1; unclear D gene. V lost 2 bases to trimming and J lost 3 bases, with 22 bases between them. This CDR3 is 18 amino acids long. The germline CDR1 and CDR2 sequences are MGHRA and YSYEKL. Written as DNA, the CDR3 is TGCGCCAGCAGCCAATCAAGCATTCCGGGAGCCCGGGACACTGAAGCTTTCTTT. This encodes CASSQSSIPGARDTEAFF.

As concerns this clone: The sample carries other DNA sequences with the same CDR3. The V gene is TRBV5-6, the J gene TRBJ2-7; perhaps TRBD2 as D (5 bases). CDR1 SGHDT and CDR2 YYEEEE come from the germline V gene. The length of the CDR3 is 14 residues. V was trimmed by 2 bases and J by 2 bases, leaving 11 bases between them. The CDR3 here is CASSFGTGTYEQYF. The DNA of the CDR3 is TGTGCCAGCAGCTTCGGTACGGGAACCTACGAGCAGTACTTC.

Concerning this clone itself: The identical CDR3 is also encoded by other nucleotide sequences in the sample. The rearrangement links TRBV27 to TRBJ2-7; D call uncertain. Trimming cost V 0 bases and J 4 bases, with 7 bases left between them. The CDR3 is 13 residues long. In germline, CDR1 is MNHEY, CDR2 SMNVEV (reference sequence). The CDR3, as DNA: TGTGCCAGCAGTTTATCGGCCCCATACGAGCAGTACTTC. As protein: CASSLSAPYEQYF.